This TCR beta chain was captured by sequencing in a study of siplizumab effects on memory and regulatory T cells. The study, taken as a whole, reports: A naive or memory phenotype could not be assigned to roughly 75-97% of the proliferating CD4+ or CD8+ clones.

The CDR3 extends over 14 amino acids. CDR1 and CDR2 from the germline V gene are SEHNR and FQNEAQ (reference sequence). V lost 2 bases to trimming and J lost 5 bases, with 10 bases between them. Sequenced by immunoSEQ multiplex PCR; TCRdb stores in-frame clones only, minus some. The sample lists more than 85,000 clones, under 95% occurring once. On this clone itself: Its antigen is unknown.

The J gene is TRBJ2-1, the V gene TRBV7-9; D unresolved. What was sequenced was Tregs sorted from blood. The sequence derives from a human donor in good health. CDR3 residues: CASSLFGRDNEQFF. The CDR3 DNA follows: TGTGCCAGCAGCTTATTCGGTCGGGACAATGAGCAGTTCTTC.